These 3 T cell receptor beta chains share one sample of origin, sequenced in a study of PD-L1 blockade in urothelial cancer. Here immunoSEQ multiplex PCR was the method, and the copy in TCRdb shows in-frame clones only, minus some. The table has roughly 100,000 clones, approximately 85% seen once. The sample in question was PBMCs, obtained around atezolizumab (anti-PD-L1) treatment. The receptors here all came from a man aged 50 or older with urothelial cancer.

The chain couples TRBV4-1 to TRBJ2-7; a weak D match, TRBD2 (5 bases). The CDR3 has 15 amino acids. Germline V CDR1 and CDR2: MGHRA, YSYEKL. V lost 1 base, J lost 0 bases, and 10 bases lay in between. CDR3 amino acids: CASSQGHGSSYEQYF. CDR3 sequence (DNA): TGCGCCAGCAGCCAAGGACATGGGAGCTCCTACGAGCAGTACTTC.

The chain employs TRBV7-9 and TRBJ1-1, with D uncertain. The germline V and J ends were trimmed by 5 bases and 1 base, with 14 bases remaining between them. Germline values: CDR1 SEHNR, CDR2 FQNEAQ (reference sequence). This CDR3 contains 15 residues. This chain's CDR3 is CASSTQRVRNTEAFF. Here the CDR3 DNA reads TGTGCCAGCAGCACCCAGAGGGTACGGAACACTGAAGCTTTCTTT.

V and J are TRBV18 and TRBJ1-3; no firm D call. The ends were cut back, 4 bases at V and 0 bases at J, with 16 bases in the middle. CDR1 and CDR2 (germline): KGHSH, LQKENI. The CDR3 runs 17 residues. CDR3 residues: CASSRFKEQSSGNTIYF. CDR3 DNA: TGTGCCAGCTCACGCTTTAAAGAACAGAGCTCTGGAAACACCATATATTTT.